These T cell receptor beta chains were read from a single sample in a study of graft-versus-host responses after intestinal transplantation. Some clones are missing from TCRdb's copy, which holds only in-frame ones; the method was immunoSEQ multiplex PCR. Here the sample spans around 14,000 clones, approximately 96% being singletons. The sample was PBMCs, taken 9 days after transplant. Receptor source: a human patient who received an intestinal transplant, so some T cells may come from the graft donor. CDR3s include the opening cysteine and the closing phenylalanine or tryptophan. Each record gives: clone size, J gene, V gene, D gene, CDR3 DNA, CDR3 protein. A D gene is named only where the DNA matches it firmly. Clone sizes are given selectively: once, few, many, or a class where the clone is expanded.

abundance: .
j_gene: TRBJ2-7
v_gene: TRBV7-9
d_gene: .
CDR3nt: TGTGCCAGCAGCTTGAATAGCGGCTACGAGCAGTACTTC
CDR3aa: CASSLNSGYEQYF

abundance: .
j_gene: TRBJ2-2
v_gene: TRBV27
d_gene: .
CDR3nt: TGTGCCAGCACCTGGACAGCGAACACCGGGGAGCTGTTTTTT
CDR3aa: CASTWTANTGELFF

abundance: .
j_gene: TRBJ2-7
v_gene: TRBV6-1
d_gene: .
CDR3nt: TGTGCCAGCAGCCCAGGCAGCGCCTACGAGCAGTACTTC
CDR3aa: CASSPGSAYEQYF

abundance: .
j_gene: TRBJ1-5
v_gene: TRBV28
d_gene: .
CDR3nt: TGTGCCAGCAGTTTAGGTTTACAGCCCCAGCATTTT
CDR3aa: CASSLGLQPQHF

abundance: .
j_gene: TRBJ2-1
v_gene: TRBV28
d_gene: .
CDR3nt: TGTGCCAGCAGCCTGACTAGTTACAATGAGCAGTTCTTC
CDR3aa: CASSLTSYNEQFF

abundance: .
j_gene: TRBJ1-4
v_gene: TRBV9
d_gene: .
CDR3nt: TGTGCCAGCAGCGGAACAGGAGGAAATGAAAAACTGTTTTTT
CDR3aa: CASSGTGGNEKLFF

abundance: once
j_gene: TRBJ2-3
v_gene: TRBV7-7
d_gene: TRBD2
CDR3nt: TGTGCTAGCAGCCTACACTTACTGACTAGCGGGGACACAGATACGCAGTATTTT
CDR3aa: CASSLHLLTSGDTDTQYF

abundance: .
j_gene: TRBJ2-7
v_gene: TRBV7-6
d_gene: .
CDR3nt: TGTGCCAGCAGCTTAGGGACAGCGATCTCCTACGAGCAGTACTTC
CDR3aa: CASSLGTAISYEQYF

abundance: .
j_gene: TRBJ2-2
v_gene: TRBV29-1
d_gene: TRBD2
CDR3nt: TGCAGCGTTAGCGGGAGCACCGGGGAGCTGTTTTTT
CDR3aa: CSVSGSTGELFF

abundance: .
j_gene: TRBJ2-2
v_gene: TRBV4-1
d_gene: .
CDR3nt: TGCGCCAGCAGCCAAACGACCGGGGAGCTGTTTTTT
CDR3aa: CASSQTTGELFF

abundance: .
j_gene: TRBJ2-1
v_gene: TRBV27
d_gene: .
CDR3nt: TGTGCCAGCAGTTTATCTGGGAGCTCCTACAATGAGCAGTTCTTC
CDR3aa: CASSLSGSSYNEQFF

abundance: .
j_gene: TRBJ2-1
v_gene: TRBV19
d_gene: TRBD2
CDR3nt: TGTGCCAGTAGTATGCTTACCCTAGCGGAATCCTACAATGAGCAGTTCTTC
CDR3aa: CASSMLTLAESYNEQFF

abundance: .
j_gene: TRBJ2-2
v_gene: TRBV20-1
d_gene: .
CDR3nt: TGCAGTGACTGGAGAACCGGGGAGCTGTTTTTT
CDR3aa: CSDWRTGELFF

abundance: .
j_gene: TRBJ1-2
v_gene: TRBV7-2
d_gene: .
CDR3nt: TGTGCCAGCAGGTCCGGAACAGGGACGAAGGGCTACACCTTC
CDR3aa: CASRSGTGTKGYTF

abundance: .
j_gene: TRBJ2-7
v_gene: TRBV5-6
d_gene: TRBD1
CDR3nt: TGTGCCAGCAGCTTGGGACAGGGGGACCACGAGCAGTACTTC
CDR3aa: CASSLGQGDHEQYF

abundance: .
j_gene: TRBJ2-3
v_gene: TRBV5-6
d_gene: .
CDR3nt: TGTGCCAGCAGCTTGGGTCGGAGCACAGATACGCAGTATTTT
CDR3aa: CASSLGRSTDTQYF

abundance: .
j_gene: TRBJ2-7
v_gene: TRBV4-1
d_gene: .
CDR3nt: TGCGCCAGCAGCCACAAGATTGAGAGTGGCAGGTTTAGTTACGAGCAGTACTTC
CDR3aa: CASSHKIESGRFSYEQYF

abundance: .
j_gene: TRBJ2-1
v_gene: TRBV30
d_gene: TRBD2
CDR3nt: TGTGCCTGGCTAGCGGACGGAACTGAGCAGTTCTTC
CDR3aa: CAWLADGTEQFF

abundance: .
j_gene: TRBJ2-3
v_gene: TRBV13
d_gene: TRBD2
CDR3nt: TGTGCCAGCAGCTCGGGACTAGCGGGAGATACGCAGTATTTT
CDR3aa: CASSSGLAGDTQYF

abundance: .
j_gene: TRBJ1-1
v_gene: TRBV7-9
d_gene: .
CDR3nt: TGTGCCAGCATCGGGCGTAACGGGGACACTGAAGCTTTCTTT
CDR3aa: CASIGRNGDTEAFF

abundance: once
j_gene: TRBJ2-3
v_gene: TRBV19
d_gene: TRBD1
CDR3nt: TGTGCCACTCGTACCCCCGGGACAGGGGGGTGGTTGAGCACAGATACGCAGTATTTT
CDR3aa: CATRTPGTGGWLSTDTQYF

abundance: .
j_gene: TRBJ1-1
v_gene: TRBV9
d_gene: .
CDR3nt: TGTGCCAGCAGCCCCTCAAGTACTGAAGCTTTCTTT
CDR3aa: CASSPSSTEAFF

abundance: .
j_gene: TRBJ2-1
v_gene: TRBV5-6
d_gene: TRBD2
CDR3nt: TGTGCCAGCAGCTTTGGGACTAGCGGTTACAATGAGCAGTTCTTC
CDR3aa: CASSFGTSGYNEQFF

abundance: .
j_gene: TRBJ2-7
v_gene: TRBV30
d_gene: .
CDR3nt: TGTGCCTGGAGTCGGGGGAGCTCCTACGAGCAGTACTTC
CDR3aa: CAWSRGSSYEQYF

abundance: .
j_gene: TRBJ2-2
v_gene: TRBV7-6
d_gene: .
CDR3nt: TGTGCCAGCAGCTCGAACACCGGGGAGCTGTTTTTT
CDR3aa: CASSSNTGELFF

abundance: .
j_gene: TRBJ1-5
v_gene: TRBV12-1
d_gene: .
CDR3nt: TGTGCCAGCAGCTTTGAGCTCACAGGAGCTATTAGCAATCAGCCCCAGCATTTT
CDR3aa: CASSFELTGAISNQPQHF

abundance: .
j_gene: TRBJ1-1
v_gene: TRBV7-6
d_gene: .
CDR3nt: TGTGCCAGCAGCTTAGAGACAGGTGACACTGAAGCTTTCTTT
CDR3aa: CASSLETGDTEAFF

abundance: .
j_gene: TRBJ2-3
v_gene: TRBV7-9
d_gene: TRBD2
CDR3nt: TGTGCCAGCAGCCTCCCCGGGACTAGCGGGATGCCGGATACGCAGTATTTT
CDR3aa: CASSLPGTSGMPDTQYF

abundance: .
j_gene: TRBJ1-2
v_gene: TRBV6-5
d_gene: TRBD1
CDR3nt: TGTGCCAGCAGTTACTTTCCTTCAGGGGGCGAGGGCTACACCTTC
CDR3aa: CASSYFPSGGEGYTF

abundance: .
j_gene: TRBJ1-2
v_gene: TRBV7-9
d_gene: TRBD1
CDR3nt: TGTGCCAGCAGCTTAGGGACGACAGGGCGGAATGGCTACACCTTC
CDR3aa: CASSLGTTGRNGYTF

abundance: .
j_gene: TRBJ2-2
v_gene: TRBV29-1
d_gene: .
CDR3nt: TGCAGCGTTGAAGACAGGGAGGCCGGGGAGCTGTTTTTT
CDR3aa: CSVEDREAGELFF

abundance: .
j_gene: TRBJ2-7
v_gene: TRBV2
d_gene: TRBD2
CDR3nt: TGTGCCAGCACTCCTCTGGGGGGGTATTCATACGAGCAGTACTTC
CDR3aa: CASTPLGGYSYEQYF

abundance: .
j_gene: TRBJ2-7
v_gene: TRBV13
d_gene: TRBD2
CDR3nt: TGTGCCAGCACCTACGGACTAGCGGGAGTGGGCGAGCAGTACTTC
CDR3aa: CASTYGLAGVGEQYF

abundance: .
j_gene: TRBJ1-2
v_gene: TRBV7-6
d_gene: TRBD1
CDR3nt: TGTGCCAGCAGCCCCGCCGGTACAGGGGGCATTGGCTACACCTTC
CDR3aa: CASSPAGTGGIGYTF

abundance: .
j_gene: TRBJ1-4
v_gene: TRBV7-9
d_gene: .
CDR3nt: TGTGCCAGCAGCCCCTCTTCGACAACTAATGAAAAACTGTTTTTT
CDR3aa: CASSPSSTTNEKLFF

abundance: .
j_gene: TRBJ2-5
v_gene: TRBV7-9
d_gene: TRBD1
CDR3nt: TGTGCCAGCAGCCGAGGGACAGCCCGAGGACAGGGCGAGGAGACCCAGTACTTC
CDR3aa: CASSRGTARGQGEETQYF

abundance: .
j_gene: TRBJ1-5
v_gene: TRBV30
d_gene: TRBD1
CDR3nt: TGTGCCTCCGGGACAGATAGCAATCAGCCCCAGCATTTT
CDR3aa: CASGTDSNQPQHF

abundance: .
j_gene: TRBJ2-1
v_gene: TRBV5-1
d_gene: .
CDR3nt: TGCGCCAGCGGGAGTCGCTCCTACAATGAGCAGTTCTTC
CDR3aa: CASGSRSYNEQFF

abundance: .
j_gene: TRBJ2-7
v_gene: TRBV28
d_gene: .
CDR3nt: TGTGCCAGCAGTTCCCCGGGCATGCTAAGCTCCTACGAGCAGTACTTC
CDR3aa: CASSSPGMLSSYEQYF

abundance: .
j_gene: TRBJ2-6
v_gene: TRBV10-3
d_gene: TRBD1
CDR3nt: TGTGCCATCAGTCAGGGGGCGCCTGGGGCCAACGTCCTGACTTTC
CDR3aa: CAISQGAPGANVLTF

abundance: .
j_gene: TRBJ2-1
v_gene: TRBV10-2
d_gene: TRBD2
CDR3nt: TGCGCCAGCAGTGAGTTAAAATTAGGCGGGAGCTCCTACAATGAGCAGTTCTTC
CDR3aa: CASSELKLGGSSYNEQFF

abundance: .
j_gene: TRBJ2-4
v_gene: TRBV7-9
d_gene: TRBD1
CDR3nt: TGTGCCAGCAGCTTCCAGGGGGCGGGGAACATTCAGTACTTC
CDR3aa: CASSFQGAGNIQYF

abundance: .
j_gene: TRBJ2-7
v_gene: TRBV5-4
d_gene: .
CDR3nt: TGTGCCAGCAGCTTGGGTGACGGGAGCTGGTACGAGCAGTACTTC
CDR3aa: CASSLGDGSWYEQYF

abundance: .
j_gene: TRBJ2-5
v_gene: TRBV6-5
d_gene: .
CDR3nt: TGTGCCAGCAGTCCGCCCCTAGCGTTCCAAGAGACCCAGTACTTC
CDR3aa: CASSPPLAFQETQYF

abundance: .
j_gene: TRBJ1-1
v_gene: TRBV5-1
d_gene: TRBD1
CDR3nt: TGCGCCAGCAGCTTGGGACAGGGGGTGGGGGACACTGAAGCTTTCTTT
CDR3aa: CASSLGQGVGDTEAFF

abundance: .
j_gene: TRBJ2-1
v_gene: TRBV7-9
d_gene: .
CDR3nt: TGTGCCAGCAGCTTGGCTATGAGGGTGGATGAGCAGTTCTTC
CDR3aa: CASSLAMRVDEQFF

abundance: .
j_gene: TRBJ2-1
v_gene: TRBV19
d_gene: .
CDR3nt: TGTGCCAGTAGTATGGGAGGCTTGAGCTCCTACAATGAGCAGTTCTTC
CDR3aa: CASSMGGLSSYNEQFF

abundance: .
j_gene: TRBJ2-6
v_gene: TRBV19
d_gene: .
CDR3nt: TGTGCCAGTACTAGCTCTGGGGCCAACGTCCTGACTTTC
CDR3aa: CASTSSGANVLTF

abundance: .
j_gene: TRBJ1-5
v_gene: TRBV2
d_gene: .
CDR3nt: TGTGCCAGCAAGAACCTGGGAGGGAATCAGCCCCAGCATTTT
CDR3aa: CASKNLGGNQPQHF

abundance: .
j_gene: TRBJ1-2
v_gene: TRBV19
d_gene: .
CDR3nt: TGTGCCAGTACTTGGGGGGCTGGCTATGGCTACACCTTC
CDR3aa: CASTWGAGYGYTF

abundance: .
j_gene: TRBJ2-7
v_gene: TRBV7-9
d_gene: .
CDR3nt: TGTGCCAGCAGCTTAGCCACCTGGGGCTCCTACGAGCAGTACTTC
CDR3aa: CASSLATWGSYEQYF

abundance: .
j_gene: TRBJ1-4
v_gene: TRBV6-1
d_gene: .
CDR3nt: TGTGCCAGCAGTGACTACAGCGCAACTAATGAAAAACTGTTTTTT
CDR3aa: CASSDYSATNEKLFF

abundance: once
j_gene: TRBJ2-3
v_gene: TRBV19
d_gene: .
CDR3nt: TGTGCCAGTAGTACCGCCAGGAGCACAGATACGCAGTATTTT
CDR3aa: CASSTARSTDTQYF

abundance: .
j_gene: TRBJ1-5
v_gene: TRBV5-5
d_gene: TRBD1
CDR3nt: TGTGCCAGCGGACAGGATAGCAATCAGCCCCAGCATTTT
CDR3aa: CASGQDSNQPQHF

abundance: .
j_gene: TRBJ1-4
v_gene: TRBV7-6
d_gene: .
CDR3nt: TGTGCCAGCAGCCCCTTCGGGGGGGATAATGAAAAACTGTTTTTT
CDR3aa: CASSPFGGDNEKLFF

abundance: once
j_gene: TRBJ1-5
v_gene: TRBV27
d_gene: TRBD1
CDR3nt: TGTGCCAGCAGTTTATTAGGACAGGGGAGCAATCAGCCCCAGCATTTT
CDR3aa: CASSLLGQGSNQPQHF

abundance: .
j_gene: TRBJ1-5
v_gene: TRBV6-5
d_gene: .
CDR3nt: TGTGCCAGCAGTGTTTTGGGTACCACCAATCAGCCCCAGCATTTT
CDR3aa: CASSVLGTTNQPQHF

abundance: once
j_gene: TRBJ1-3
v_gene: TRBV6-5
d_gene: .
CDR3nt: TGTGCCAGCAGGAGGAGATTCGGTGCAGACACCATATATTTT
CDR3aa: CASRRRFGADTIYF

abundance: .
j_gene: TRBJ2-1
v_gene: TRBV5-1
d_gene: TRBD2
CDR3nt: TGCGCCAGCAGCTCGGGACTAGCGGGAGTGAATGAGCAGTTCTTC
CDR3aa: CASSSGLAGVNEQFF